A single sample is the source of the 17 T cell receptor beta chains below, sequenced in a study of Ad26.COV2.S vaccination and SARS-CoV-2 variants. The treatment here: some 20 received Ad26.COV2.S at low or high dose, single or two shots; about 5 received placebo; per-sample allocation not given. Samples came from day 63 after the first vaccine or placebo injection. Only in-frame clones appear in the TCRdb table, and some are missing; sequencing was by immunoSEQ multiplex PCR. The data contain around 250,000 clones, around nine tenths of them singletons. Source: peripheral blood, taken in a trial of Ad26.COV2.S vaccine versus placebo. The source of these receptors is a person between 18 and 65 years old who received the Ad26.COV2.S COVID-19 vaccine or a placebo.

The chain couples TRBV7-9 to TRBJ1-2; D call uncertain. The CDR3 runs 13 residues. The V end was cut by 5 bases, the J end by 8 bases, with 15 bases between. CDR1 and CDR2 (germline): SEHNR, FQNEAQ (reference sequence). The chain's CDR3 is CASSRVPGSGYTF. CDR3 nucleotide sequence: TGTGCCAGCAGCCGGGTCCCAGGCAGCGGCTACACCTTC.

V usage is TRBV7-2 and J usage is TRBJ2-1, with TRBD1 as a possible D gene (7 bases). CDR3 length: 14 amino acids. Germline assignment: CDR1 SGHTA and CDR2 FQGNSA. Trimming left V 2 bases short and J 8 bases short, with 13 bases between. The CDR3 coding sequence is TGTGCCAGCAGCTTACAGGGGGGAGGCGATGAGCAGTTCTTC. It encodes CASSLQGGGDEQFF.

V is TRBV6-4 and J is TRBJ2-1; 13 nucleotides line up with TRBD2. The CDR3 is 14 residues long. Per the germline V gene, CDR1 is MRHNA and CDR2 is SNTAGT. The J segment lost 7 bases and the V segment lost 4 bases, leaving 1 base of the junction unmatched. This CDR3 reads CASSVGLAGNEQFF. In DNA form, the CDR3 reads TGTGCCAGCAGTGTGGGACTAGCGGGGAATGAGCAGTTCTTC.

The V call is TRBV6-5, the J call TRBJ2-1; D is unresolved. This CDR3 region has 11 residues. Trimming cost V 6 bases and J 8 bases, with 8 bases left between them. In germline, CDR1 is MNHEY, CDR2 SVGAGI. CDR3 coding DNA: TGTGCCAGCAGCCGAGAGGATGAGCAGTTCTTC. It translates to CASSREDEQFF.

The CDR3 nucleotides read TGCGCCAGCAGCCACAACAGGGGGCGCGCCGGGGAGCTGTTTTTT. Amino acid sequence: CASSHNRGRAGELFF. The chain uses TRBV4-3 and TRBJ2-2, with 9 nucleotides matching TRBD1. Germline V gene sequence: CDR1 LGHNA, CDR2 YSLEER. The CDR3 covers 15 residues. The junction had 5 bases not matched to a gene; V was cut back by 3 bases and J by 6 bases.

This chain uses TRBV6-2 or TRBV6-3 with TRBJ1-2; a weak D match, TRBD1 (5 bases). The V end lost 3 bases, the J end lost 2 bases, and 16 bases lay between the germline ends. The germline V gene has CDR1 MNHEY and CDR2 SVGEGT. The CDR3 contains 16 residues. The CDR3 DNA is TGTGCCAGCAGTTATTACCTCGGGGGAATAAACTATGGCTACACCTTC. Translating gives CASSYYLGGINYGYTF.

The chain couples TRBV6-6 to TRBJ1-4; TRBD1 is a possible D gene (5 bases). Trimming stripped 0 bases from V and 7 bases from J, with 12 bases between. Germline CDR1 MNHNY, CDR2 SVGAGI (reference sequence). This CDR3 has 15 residues. CDR3 bases: TGTGCCAGCAGTTACTCGCGGGGGAAGGTTGAAAAACTGTTTTTT. Its protein is CASSYSRGKVEKLFF.

The rearrangement links TRBV10-3 to TRBJ2-7; D possibly corresponds to TRBD1 (6 bases). The CDR3 runs to 13 residues. Per germline, CDR1 ENHRY and CDR2 SYGVKD. V was trimmed by 2 bases and J by 5 bases, leaving 10 bases between them. The CDR3 nucleotides read TGTGCCATCAGTGAGGCGCAGGGGAACGAGCAGTACTTC. This encodes CAISEAQGNEQYF.

The CDR3 coding sequence is TGTGCCAGCAGCTCGCAGGGGAAAGCTGGGAACACTGAAGCTTTCTTT. The encoded protein is CASSSQGKAGNTEAFF. The chain employs TRBV5-4 and TRBJ1-1, with a tentative D call TRBD1 (6 bases). Trimming took 3 bases from V and 1 from J, leaving 16 bases between them. Germline V gives CDR1 SGHNT, CDR2 YYREEE (reference sequence). The length of the CDR3 is 16 residues.

The chain employs TRBV2 and TRBJ2-7, with no clear D. From germline, CDR1 is SNHLY and CDR2 FYNNEI. There are 10 residues in the CDR3. V lost 4 bases and J 7 bases, leaving 5 bases between the germline ends. In DNA, the CDR3 is TGTGCCAGCAGTGGAGGAGAGCAGTACTTC. Its protein is CASSGGEQYF.

The chain is built from TRBV27 and TRBJ1-1; weak D call: TRBD1 (6 bases). The CDR3 consists of 13 residues. V lost 8 bases, J lost 5 bases, and 15 bases lay in between. Germline lookup yields CDR1 MNHEY and CDR2 SMNVEV (reference sequence). This CDR3 reads CASVSGGGTEAFF. CDR3 DNA sequence: TGTGCCAGCGTATCTGGAGGGGGGACTGAAGCTTTCTTT.

The chain has TRBV9 and TRBJ2-1; no reliable D call. The V and J ends lost 0 bases and 7 bases respectively, with 20 bases between them. The CDR3 runs to 17 residues. Germline V lookup: CDR1 SGDLS, CDR2 YYNGEE. For the CDR3, the DNA is TGTGCCAGCAGCGTAGCTACAGTGACCGGGTCCCCGAATGAGCAGTTCTTC. Translating gives CASSVATVTGSPNEQFF.

The genes are TRBV5-6 and TRBJ2-4; D remains unclear. The V and J ends lost 4 bases and 3 bases respectively, with 14 bases between them. The CDR3 is made up of 15 amino acids. Germline CDR1 SGHDT, CDR2 YYEEEE. CDR3 DNA: TGTGCCAGCAGCGAAACGGACCAAGACAAAAACATTCAGTACTTC. Amino acids: CASSETDQDKNIQYF.

The chain uses TRBV12-5 and TRBJ1-1; no clear D gene. Germline lookup yields CDR1 LGHNT and CDR2 FRNRAP. The CDR3 sequence is 15 residues long. The V and J ends lost 0 bases and 5 bases respectively, with 13 bases between them. The CDR3 region has the DNA TGTGCTAGTGGTTTGGTACAGAGGTATTGGACTGAAGCTTTCTTT. The encoded protein is CASGLVQRYWTEAFF.

This chain joins TRBV14 and TRBJ2-7, with D perhaps matching TRBD1 (5 bases). Germline V gives CDR1 SGHDN, CDR2 FVKESK. The CDR3 has 13 residues. Trimming stripped 6 bases from V and 7 bases from J, with 16 bases between. This chain's CDR3 is CASRRAGSREQYV. The CDR3 DNA is TGTGCCAGCAGGAGAGCAGGGTCAAGGGAGCAGTACGTC.

V gene TRBV7-9 combines with J gene TRBJ2-7; 14 nucleotides match TRBD2. The germline CDR1 and CDR2 sequences are SEHNR and FQNEAQ (reference sequence). The CDR3 covers 16 residues. V lost 6 bases and J lost 0; bases outside the gene matches: 4. CDR3 nucleotides: TGTGCCAGCAGGGGACTAGCGGGGGTAAGCTCCTACGAGCAGTACTTC. It encodes CASRGLAGVSSYEQYF.

This clone came up once. The CDR3 sequence: CASSGRTGGNNEQFF. CDR3 bases: TGTGCCAGCAGCGGTCGGACAGGGGGGAACAATGAGCAGTTCTTC. This sequence joins TRBV11-3 and TRBJ2-1; 10 nucleotides align to TRBD1. Germline loops: CDR1 SGHNT, CDR2 YENEEA. V dropped 5 bases and J dropped 5; count of bases not matched to a gene: 6. The CDR3 sequence is 15 residues long.